The sequence of this T cell receptor (beta chain) was determined in a study of tumor-infiltrating lymphocytes in localized non-small cell lung cancer. Findings and limits, study-wide: Higher tumor T cell infiltration than in uninvolved lung was supported by TCRbeta sequencing.

The count of this clone is one. The antigen is undetermined. Sequenced by immunoSEQ multiplex PCR; TCRdb stores in-frame clones only, minus some. This table has 7,000 or so clones, roughly three quarters appearing once. Source material: uninvolved lung tissue not adjacent to the tumor. The sequence came from a human donor with non-small cell lung cancer.

The CDR3 DNA reads as TGTGCCAGTAGTATACTGACATCTGGAAACACCATATATTTT. Translated, it gives CASSILTSGNTIYF. This chain connects TRBV19 to TRBJ1-3; no reliable D call. This CDR3 has 14 residues. Germline lookup yields CDR1 LNHDA and CDR2 SQIVND (reference sequence). Between the trimmed V and J ends, which lost 2 bases and 1 base, there was a span of 6 bases. Together with reference TRBV19 and TRBJ1-3, the CDR3 gives the full variable domain: DGGITQSPKYLFRKEGQNVTLSCEQNLNHDAMYWYRQDPGQGLRLIYYSQIVNDFQKGDIAEGYSVSREKKESFPLTVTSAQKNPTAFYLCASSILTSGNTIYFGEGSWLTVV.